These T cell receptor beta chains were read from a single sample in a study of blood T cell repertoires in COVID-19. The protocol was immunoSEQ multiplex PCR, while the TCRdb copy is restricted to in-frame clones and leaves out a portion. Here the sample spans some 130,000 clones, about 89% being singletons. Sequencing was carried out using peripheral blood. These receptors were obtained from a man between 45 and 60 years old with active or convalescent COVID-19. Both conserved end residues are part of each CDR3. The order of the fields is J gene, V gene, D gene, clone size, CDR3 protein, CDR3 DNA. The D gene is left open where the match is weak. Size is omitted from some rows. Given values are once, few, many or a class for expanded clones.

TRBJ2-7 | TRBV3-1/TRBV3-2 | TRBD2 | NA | CASSRTSGLGEQYF | TGTGCCAGCAGTCGGACTAGCGGGCTTGGGGAGCAGTACTTC
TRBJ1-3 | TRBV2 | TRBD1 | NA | CASTATGLGNTIYF | TGTGCCAGCACCGCGACAGGGTTGGGAAACACCATATATTTT
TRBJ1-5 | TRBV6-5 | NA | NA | CASSKEGYQPQHF | TGTGCCAGCAGTAAGGAGGGGTATCAGCCCCAGCATTTT
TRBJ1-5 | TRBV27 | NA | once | CASSSGDNSWQPQHF | TGTGCCAGCAGTAGTGGGGACAATTCTTGGCAGCCCCAGCATTTT
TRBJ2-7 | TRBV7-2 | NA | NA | CASSLYPGGLYEQYF | TGTGCCAGCAGCTTATATCCGGGGGGCCTCTACGAGCAGTACTTC
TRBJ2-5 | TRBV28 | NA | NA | CASRTRTGQETQYF | TGTGCCAGCAGAACCCGTACCGGGCAAGAGACCCAGTACTTC
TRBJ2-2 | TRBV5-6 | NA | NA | CASSREHTGELFF | TGTGCCAGCAGCCGGGAACACACCGGGGAGCTGTTTTTT
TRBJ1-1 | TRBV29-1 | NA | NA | CSVRQEGTEAFF | TGCAGCGTTAGGCAGGAGGGGACTGAAGCTTTCTTT
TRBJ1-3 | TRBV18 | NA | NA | CASSLGGNLSGNTIYF | TGTGCCAGCTCCCTGGGAGGGAACCTCTCTGGAAACACCATATATTTT
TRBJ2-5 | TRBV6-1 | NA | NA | CASSERADWETQYF | TGTGCCAGCAGTGAACGAGCGGACTGGGAGACCCAGTACTTC
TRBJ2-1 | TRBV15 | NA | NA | CATSRDIVSEQFF | TGTGCCACCAGCAGAGATATCGTTAGTGAGCAGTTCTTC
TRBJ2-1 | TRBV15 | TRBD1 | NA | CATSPGGQGAYNEQFF | TGTGCCACCAGCCCGGGCGGGCAGGGGGCTTACAATGAGCAGTTCTTC
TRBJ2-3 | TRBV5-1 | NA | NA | CASSLGRATDTQYF | TGCGCCAGCAGCTTAGGCAGGGCCACAGATACGCAGTATTTT
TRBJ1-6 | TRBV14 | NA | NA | CASSHHRASSYNSPLHF | TGTGCCAGCAGCCATCACAGGGCGAGCTCCTATAATTCACCCCTCCACTTT
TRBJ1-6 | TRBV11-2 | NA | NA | CASSRNRDSPLHF | TGTGCCAGCAGCCGGAACAGGGATTCACCCCTCCACTTT
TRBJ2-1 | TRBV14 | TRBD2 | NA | CASSQGLAGGGYEQFF | TGTGCCAGCAGCCAAGGTTTAGCGGGAGGTGGCTATGAGCAGTTCTTC
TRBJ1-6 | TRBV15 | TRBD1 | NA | CATSRTGGNSPLHF | TGTGCCACCAGCAGAACAGGGGGTAATTCACCCCTCCACTTT
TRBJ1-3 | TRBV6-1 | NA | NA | CASSEDGGSGNTIYF | TGTGCCAGCAGTGAAGACGGCGGATCTGGAAACACCATATATTTT
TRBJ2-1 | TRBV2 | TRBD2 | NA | CASRGTSGGYDEQFF | TGTGCCAGCAGAGGGACTAGCGGGGGTTACGATGAGCAGTTCTTC
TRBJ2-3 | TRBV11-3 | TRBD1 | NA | CASSLRTGATDTQYF | TGTGCCAGCAGCCTTCGGACAGGGGCGACAGATACGCAGTATTTT
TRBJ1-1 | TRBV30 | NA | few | CAWSPVGVTEAFF | TGTGCCTGGAGTCCCGTCGGAGTAACTGAAGCTTTCTTT
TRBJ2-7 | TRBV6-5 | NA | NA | CASSDQSGLAGEQYF | TGTGCCAGCAGCGACCAATCAGGCCTAGCTGGTGAGCAGTACTTC
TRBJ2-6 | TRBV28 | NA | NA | CASSRIPIRGGGANVLTF | TGTGCCAGCAGTCGAATTCCCATTAGGGGCGGTGGGGCCAACGTCCTGACTTTC
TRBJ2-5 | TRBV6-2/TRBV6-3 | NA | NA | CASSYSGRGSQETQYF | TGTGCCAGCAGTTACTCGGGTCGGGGGTCTCAAGAGACCCAGTACTTC
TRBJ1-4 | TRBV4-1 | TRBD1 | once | CASSRGQGLDLTNEKLFF | TGCGCCAGCAGCCGTGGACAGGGTCTCGATTTGACTAATGAAAAACTGTTTTTT
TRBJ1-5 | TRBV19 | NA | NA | CASRTTAGGIQPQHF | TGTGCCAGTAGAACGACAGCCGGGGGGATTCAGCCCCAGCATTTT
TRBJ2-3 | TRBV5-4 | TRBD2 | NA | CASSSGLAGGSDTQYF | TGTGCCAGCAGCTCAGGACTAGCGGGGGGTTCAGATACGCAGTATTTT
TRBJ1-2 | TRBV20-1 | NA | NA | CSASGPSGYGYTF | TGCAGTGCTAGTGGCCCTAGTGGATATGGCTACACCTTC
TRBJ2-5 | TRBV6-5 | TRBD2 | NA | CASTWGGSAGETQYF | TGTGCCAGCACCTGGGGGGGGTCCGCAGGAGAGACCCAGTACTTC
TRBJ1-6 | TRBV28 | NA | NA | CASSPPDRHNSPLHF | TGTGCCAGCAGTCCCCCGGACAGACATAATTCACCCCTCCACTTT
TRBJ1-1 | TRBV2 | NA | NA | CASIQTNTEAFF | TGTGCCAGCATCCAGACTAACACTGAAGCTTTCTTT
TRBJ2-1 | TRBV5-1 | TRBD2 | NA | CASSHRIAGGNNEQFF | TGCGCCAGCAGCCACAGGATAGCGGGAGGCAACAATGAGCAGTTCTTC
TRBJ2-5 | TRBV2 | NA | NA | CASSFQAPETQYF | TGTGCCAGCAGTTTCCAGGCCCCAGAGACCCAGTACTTC
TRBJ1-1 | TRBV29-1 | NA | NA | CSVEISGLWNSEAFF | TGCAGCGTTGAAATTTCGGGGTTATGGAACAGTGAAGCTTTCTTT
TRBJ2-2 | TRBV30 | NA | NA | CAWSGSRHGELFF | TGTGCCTGGAGCGGCAGTAGACACGGGGAGCTGTTTTTT
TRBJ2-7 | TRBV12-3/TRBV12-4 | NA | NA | CASSQGSEQYF | TGTGCCAGCAGTCAGGGGTCCGAGCAGTACTTC
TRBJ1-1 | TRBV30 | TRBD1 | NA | CAWSIADRGPLKSFF | TGTGCCTGGAGTATAGCGGACAGGGGGCCCCTGAAATCTTTCTTT